This T cell receptor beta chain was sequenced for a study of beta chain features in type 1 diabetes. In the study overall: Age, gender and cell yields were similar between patients and healthy donors. Study results and limitations: Across patients, naive, central memory and Treg TCRB repertoires exhibited apparently greater similarity than was observed across healthy donors. When Type 1 diabetes patients were examined, their TCRB CDR3s proved moderately but significantly shorter in all four CD4+ subsets.

Expressed TCRB transcripts were sequenced, since all the RNA that had been isolated was reverse transcribed. Libraries were prepared by immunoSEQ multiplex PCR; TCRdb keeps only in-frame clonotypes and omits some of them. The sample consists of around 130,000 clones, 9% of them appearing once. For this clone: What it binds is unknown.

This CDR3 contains 16 residues. Germline V gene sequence: CDR1 SGHTA, CDR2 FQGTGA. Losses at the gene ends were 4 bases for V and 2 bases for J; bases not matched to a gene: 5. Sample: central memory CD4+ T cells from blood. The source is a man between 25 and 39 years old with type 1 diabetes. J is TRBJ2-6 and V is TRBV7-3; 7 nucleotides line up with TRBD1. The CDR3 here is CASSSTTGTGANVLTF. CDR3 coding DNA: TGTGCCAGCAGCTCAACGACAGGGACTGGGGCCAACGTCCTGACTTTC.